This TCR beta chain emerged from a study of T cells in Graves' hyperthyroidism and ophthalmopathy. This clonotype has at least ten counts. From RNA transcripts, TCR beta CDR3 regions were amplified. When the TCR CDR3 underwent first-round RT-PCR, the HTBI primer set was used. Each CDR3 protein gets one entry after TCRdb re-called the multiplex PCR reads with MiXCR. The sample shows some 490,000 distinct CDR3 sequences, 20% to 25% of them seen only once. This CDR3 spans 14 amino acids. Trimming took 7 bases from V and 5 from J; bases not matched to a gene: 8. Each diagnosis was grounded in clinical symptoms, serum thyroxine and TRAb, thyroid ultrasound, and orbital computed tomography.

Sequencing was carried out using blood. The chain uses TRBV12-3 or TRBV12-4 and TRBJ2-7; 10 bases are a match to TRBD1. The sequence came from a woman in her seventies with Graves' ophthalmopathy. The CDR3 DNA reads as TGTGCCAGCACTCTCCGGGACAGGGGCCACGAGCAGTACTTC. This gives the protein CASTLRDRGHEQYF.